This T cell receptor beta chain was observed in a study of shared clonotypes between healthy human individuals. V lost 5 bases and J 5 bases, leaving 11 bases between the germline ends. Germline CDR1 is SGHTA and CDR2 is FQGTGA. This CDR3 region has 13 residues. Sorted-subset replicate PCR reactions contained roughly 200 ng DNA, corresponding to around 30,000 T cell genomes. Method: immunoSEQ multiplex PCR; TCRdb's copy keeps in-frame clones and lacks some. The table includes about 2 million clones, over 85% detected once. From CD4+ cells came CD45RA+ naive and CD45RA-negative memory subsets. The sequenced sample was naive CD4+ T cells sorted from blood. The subset was: CD45RA+ positively selected. The origin of this receptor is a man aged 18 to 29 in good health. This chain connects TRBV7-3 to TRBJ2-3; D is possibly TRBD1 (7 bases). CDR3 residues: CASSTQGGDTQYF. For the CDR3, the DNA is TGTGCCAGCAGCACCCAGGGGGGAGATACGCAGTATTTT.